The clone carrying this T cell receptor (beta chain) was recorded at least ten times. Antigen specificity is unknown. The data were taken from a study of blood T cells in healthy people across ages. Total RNA extraction produced at least 5 micrograms (per sample) for the study. Study-wide findings and caveats: The CMV status of each donor remained undetermined, and this could have confounded shifts in expanded clonotypes. Leaving the PBMCs unsorted stopped any conclusive comparison of naive versus antigen-experienced cells.

CDR1 and CDR2 from the germline V gene are LGHNA and YNFKEQ. The V gene lost 1 base and the J gene lost 3 bases, with 7 bases spanning the gap. The CDR3 covers 13 residues. Through a sample-barcoded 5' primer and a J-beta primer mix, a second PCR was run for 7 to 11 cycles. With 12 random nucleotides, a template-switch adaptor tagged each individual cDNA molecule. TCRdb ran MiXCR on the 5' RACE reads and lists one entry per CDR3 protein. The top ten clones hold about 19% of a sample with about 1 million distinct CDR3 sequences, more than 40% of them seen once. The material sequenced was blood. This receptor was identified in a woman in her sixties in good health. The chain uses TRBV4-2 and TRBJ2-7, with D uncertain. CDR3 region: CASSQGSIYEQYF. The CDR3 DNA reads as TGTGCCAGCAGCCAAGGGAGCATCTACGAGCAGTACTTC.